The rows below give T cell receptor beta chains drawn from one sample of a study of blood T cell repertoires in COVID-19. TCRdb's copy holds only in-frame clones and misses some; the assay was immunoSEQ multiplex PCR. The profile shows 250,000 to 300,000 clones, about nine tenths of them singletons. The specimen was peripheral blood. These receptors came from a woman in her fifties or sixties with acute or convalescent COVID-19. CDR3s include the opening cysteine and the closing phenylalanine or tryptophan. A D gene is named only where the DNA matches it firmly. The size field is filled for only some rows; it gives once, few, many or a size class.

>TRBV10-3|TRBJ2-2|.|TRBD1
TGTGCCATCAGAGATACGGATTGGACAGGGAGCACCGGGGAGCTGTTTTTT
CAIRDTDWTGSTGELFF
>TRBV21-1|TRBJ1-1|.|.
TGTGCCAGCAGCAAGTACGGGGAGGGGGAGAACACTGAAGCTTTCTTT
CASSKYGEGENTEAFF
>TRBV27|TRBJ1-5|.|TRBD1
TGTGCCAGCAGAGGGACAGGGAGCCGAAATCGGCCCCAGCATTTT
CASRGTGSRNRPQHF
>TRBV23-1|TRBJ2-7|.|.
TGCGCCAGCCAGCAAAGGCGGGTAGTCGGCAGGGGAGTTTCCTACGAGCAGTACTTC
CASQQRRVVGRGVSYEQYF
>TRBV28|TRBJ2-4|once|.
TGTGCCAGCAGTCTGGGCGCAGGAGCCAAAAACATTCAGTACTTC
CASSLGAGAKNIQYF
>TRBV18|TRBJ1-2|.|TRBD1
TGTGCCAGCTCACCGCGGGACAGTTCCTATGGCTACACCTTC
CASSPRDSSYGYTF
>TRBV14|TRBJ1-2|few|.
TGTGCCAGCAGCCAAGAGGGCAGGCCCTTATATGGCTACACCTTC
CASSQEGRPLYGYTF
>TRBV27|TRBJ1-6|.|.
TGTGCCAGCAGTAAAAGGTCTCCTCGAGGGCTCCTCCACTTT
CASSKRSPRGLLHF
>TRBV7-3|TRBJ1-2|.|.
TGTGCCAGCAGCCGAAGGTCGGGGGATGGCTACACCTTC
CASSRRSGDGYTF
>TRBV7-9|TRBJ1-6|.|.
TGTGCCAGCACCGGGGGCGGTGGTTCACCCCTCCACTTT
CASTGGGGSPLHF
>TRBV19|TRBJ1-1|.|TRBD1
TGTGCCAGTAGATTATTACAGGGGTTTGTCACTGAAGCTTTCTTT
CASRLLQGFVTEAFF
>TRBV5-1|TRBJ2-1|.|TRBD2
TGCGCCAGCAGCAGCGAGACTAGCGGGAGGGGCAACAATGAGCAGTTCTTC
CASSSETSGRGNNEQFF
>TRBV5-1|TRBJ1-4|.|.
TGCGCCAGCAGCTTGGCAGGGGTTCATGAAAAACTGTTTTTT
CASSLAGVHEKLFF